This note documents a single T cell receptor (beta chain) sequence. The antigen is undetermined. The authors ran a second PCR of about 6 to 11 cycles using a sample-barcoded 5' primer and a J-beta primer mix. In TCRdb, the 5' RACE reads were re-called with MiXCR into one record per CDR3 protein. In the table there are more than 900,000 distinct CDR3 sequences, approximately 25% of which are singletons. This sample was taken from a study of blood T cells in healthy people across ages. General study findings and limits: In long-lived donors, naive CD4+ cell counts and diversity exceeded those of aged donors.

CDR3 length equals 15 residues. CDR1 and CDR2 from the germline V gene are KGHSH and LQKENI. Trimming cost V 3 bases and J 2 bases; bases outside gene matches: 5. The extraction recovered at least 6 micrograms of total RNA per sample. This sample also belongs to another study, concerning T cells of mothers and their children.

Sequenced: blood. The chain couples TRBV18 to TRBJ2-5; 8 bases agree with TRBD1. The source of this sequence is a girl aged 2-10 years in good health. The CDR3 nucleotides are TGTGCCAGCTCACCTGATAACAGGGGGCAAGAGACCCAGTACTTC. Translation: CASSPDNRGQETQYF.